Reported below is one T cell receptor beta chain. The CDR3 spans 15 residues. V was trimmed by 5 bases and J by 0 bases, leaving 13 bases between them. Germline CDR1 is SGHAT and CDR2 is FQDESV (reference sequence). The data derive from a study of shared clonotypes between healthy human individuals. The protocol was immunoSEQ multiplex PCR, while the TCRdb copy is restricted to in-frame clones and leaves out a portion. The sample holds about 700,000 clones, around two thirds seen once. The sequenced material came from memory CD4+ T cells sorted from blood. Subset denoted: CD45RA-negative fraction. The sequence derives from a woman in her twenties or thirties in good health. This sequence joins TRBV11-1 and TRBJ2-5; D uncertain. CDR3 coding DNA: TGTGCCAGCAGCCCCCTTGGAGTATACCAAGAGACCCAGTACTTC. The encoded protein is CASSPLGVYQETQYF.